What follows describes a single TCR beta chain. The specificity of this receptor is unknown. Base qualities are missing; no much larger clone stands one base away. The data belong to a study of T cell changes during pregnancy in multiple sclerosis (dated by TCRdb to the late 2010s). For the wider study: The study examined how the T cell repertoire changed over the course of pregnancy in women with multiple sclerosis.

Libraries were constructed by the immunoSEQ multiplex PCR assay. Drawn from immuneACCESS, this table holds only the in-frame rearrangements with V and J called that TCRdb kept. Clones are partly lost; checked studies trace under half to an unresolved V gene and leave the rest unexplained. This sample holds 70,000 to 95,000 clones; approximately 94% were observed only once. The ten largest make up approximately 2.2% of the sample. CDR3 length: 12 amino acids, cysteine to phenylalanine. Only the CDR3 DNA is retained, 36 bases long and in frame from the first base. Compared with germline, V lacks 6 bases and J lacks 10 bases; bases without a gene match: 9. The germline V gene yields SQVTM for CDR1 and ANQGSEA for CDR2.

The sequence came from a female donor with multiple sclerosis, enrolled in a pregnancy study. The V and J genes are TRBV29-1 and TRBJ2-1; 7 bases in the middle match TRBD1. Sequenced material: peripheral blood, taken in the third trimester of pregnancy. The CDR3 in this case is CSVGRQGWEQFF. The DNA reads as follows: TGCAGCGTCGGAAGACAGGGCTGGGAGCAGTTCTTC.